This TCR beta chain was retrieved from a study of early T cells in non-severe SARS-CoV-2 infection. Across the study: Bulk RNA isolated from unsorted whole blood underwent sequencing; chains were not paired.

The TCR library protocol attached unique molecular identifiers to the individual cDNA molecules. TCRdb recomputed calls from the 5' RACE reads with MiXCR, one row per CDR3 protein. The sample has nearly 60,000 distinct CDR3 sequences, about 12% seen once. General study findings and limits: Matching with VDJdb favored anti-spike CD8 responses (missing private and CD4 specificities).

Worth noting for this clonotype: Its antigen is not identified.

Germline V gene sequence: CDR1 KGHSH, CDR2 LQKENI. Trimming cost V 3 bases and J 5 bases; bases outside gene matches: 8. The CDR3 contains 15 residues. This receptor was identified in an adult who was a healthcare worker with PCR-confirmed SARS-CoV-2 infection or an uninfected control (not recorded which). The chain recombines TRBV18 with TRBJ2-7, with 9 bases matching TRBD1. The specimen was whole blood. This CDR3 is CASSPYRGRRDEQYF. Here the CDR3 DNA reads TGTGCCAGCTCACCCTACAGGGGGCGGAGGGACGAGCAGTACTTC. The whole variable domain, remainder taken from reference TRBV18 and TRBJ2-7, is NAGVMQNPRHLVRRRGQEARLRCSPMKGHSHVYWYRQLPEEGLKFMVYLQKENIIDESGMPKERFSAEFPKEGPSILRIQQVVRGDSAAYFCASSPYRGRRDEQYFGPGTRLTVT.